This is a list of T cell receptor beta chains from one sample in a study of beta chain features in type 1 diabetes. Sequencing was performed with immunoSEQ multiplex PCR; in TCRdb, only in-frame clones are kept and a portion is missing. The data hold 450,000 to 600,000 clones, with approximately 30% observed a single time. Sequencing was carried out using naive CD4+ T cells from blood. These receptors originate from a man younger than 30 in good health. The CDR3 runs from the conserved cysteine through the conserved F or W. Fields, in order: D gene, J gene, clone size, V gene, CDR3 DNA, CDR3 protein. D genes are given only for firm matches. Only some rows state a clone size, as once, few, many or a class for expanded clones.

d_gene: NA; j_gene: TRBJ2-7; abundance: NA; v_gene: TRBV30; CDR3nt: TGTGCCTGGAGTGGGGGGGCCCCCTACGAGCAGTACTTC; CDR3aa: CAWSGGAPYEQYF
d_gene: NA; j_gene: TRBJ1-1; abundance: NA; v_gene: TRBV9; CDR3nt: TGTGCCAGCAGCGTTCCCGAAGCTTTCTTT; CDR3aa: CASSVPEAFF
d_gene: TRBD2; j_gene: TRBJ2-7; abundance: NA; v_gene: TRBV18; CDR3nt: TGTGCCAGCTCACCACTCGCGGGAGGGGTGGGCGAGCAGTACTTC; CDR3aa: CASSPLAGGVGEQYF
d_gene: NA; j_gene: TRBJ2-5; abundance: NA; v_gene: TRBV30; CDR3nt: TGTGCCTGGAGTGTAAGGGTACAAGAGACCCAGTACTTC; CDR3aa: CAWSVRVQETQYF
d_gene: NA; j_gene: TRBJ2-1; abundance: NA; v_gene: TRBV7-3; CDR3nt: TGTGCCAGCAGCCCGCATCCGGGATACAATGAGCAGTTCTTC; CDR3aa: CASSPHPGYNEQFF
d_gene: TRBD1; j_gene: TRBJ2-5; abundance: NA; v_gene: TRBV30; CDR3nt: TGTGCCTGGAGAGGGACAGGGGTTCGAGAGACCCAGTACTTC; CDR3aa: CAWRGTGVRETQYF
d_gene: TRBD2; j_gene: TRBJ2-7; abundance: NA; v_gene: TRBV29-1; CDR3nt: TGCAGCGCTGGCCCCGGGACTAGCGGCTACGAGCAGTACTTC; CDR3aa: CSAGPGTSGYEQYF
d_gene: NA; j_gene: TRBJ2-7; abundance: NA; v_gene: TRBV10-3; CDR3nt: TGTGCCATCAGTGTCCTCTACGAGCAGTACTTC; CDR3aa: CAISVLYEQYF
d_gene: TRBD2; j_gene: TRBJ2-5; abundance: NA; v_gene: TRBV27; CDR3nt: TGTGCCAGCAGTCCAGCTAGCGGGAGAGGGCAAGAGACCCAGTACTTC; CDR3aa: CASSPASGRGQETQYF
d_gene: NA; j_gene: TRBJ2-1; abundance: NA; v_gene: TRBV15; CDR3nt: TGTGCCACCAGCAGGCCAATAGGCGAGCAGTTCTTC; CDR3aa: CATSRPIGEQFF
d_gene: NA; j_gene: TRBJ2-1; abundance: few; v_gene: TRBV5-1; CDR3nt: TGCGCCAGCAGCTTGGACCCCGAGAGGTCGAGCTCCTACAATGAGCAGTTCTTC; CDR3aa: CASSLDPERSSSYNEQFF
d_gene: NA; j_gene: TRBJ2-7; abundance: NA; v_gene: TRBV29-1; CDR3nt: TGCAGCGTTGCTCAAGCGGATTCCTACGAGCAGTACTTC; CDR3aa: CSVAQADSYEQYF
d_gene: NA; j_gene: TRBJ1-2; abundance: few; v_gene: TRBV5-6; CDR3nt: TGTGCCAGCAGCTCCGGACAGAACTATGGCTACACCTTC; CDR3aa: CASSSGQNYGYTF
d_gene: NA; j_gene: TRBJ2-1; abundance: NA; v_gene: TRBV7-3; CDR3nt: TGTGCCAGCAGCTTAGACAGCTACAATGAGCAGTTCTTC; CDR3aa: CASSLDSYNEQFF
d_gene: NA; j_gene: TRBJ2-1; abundance: few; v_gene: TRBV6-4; CDR3nt: TGTGCCAGCAGTGATATGGGGTACAATGAGCAGTTCTTC; CDR3aa: CASSDMGYNEQFF
d_gene: TRBD2; j_gene: TRBJ2-7; abundance: few; v_gene: TRBV4-3; CDR3nt: TGCGCCAGCAGCCAGAGGACTAGCGACTTCTCCTACGAGCAGTACTTC; CDR3aa: CASSQRTSDFSYEQYF
d_gene: NA; j_gene: TRBJ2-1; abundance: NA; v_gene: TRBV6-1; CDR3nt: TGTGCCAGCAGTCCGGACACGAGCTCCTACAATGAGCAGTTCTTC; CDR3aa: CASSPDTSSYNEQFF